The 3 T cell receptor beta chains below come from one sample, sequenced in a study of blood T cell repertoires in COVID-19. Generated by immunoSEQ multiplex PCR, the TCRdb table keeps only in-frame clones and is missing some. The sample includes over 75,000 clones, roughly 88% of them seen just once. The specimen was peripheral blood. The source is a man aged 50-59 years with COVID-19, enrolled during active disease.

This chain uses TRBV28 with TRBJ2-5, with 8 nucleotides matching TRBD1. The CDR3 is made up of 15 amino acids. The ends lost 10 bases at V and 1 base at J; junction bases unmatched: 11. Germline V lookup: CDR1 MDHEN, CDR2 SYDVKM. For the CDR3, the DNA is TGTGCCACTAGGGGGACAGGATCAGCCCAAGAGACCCAGTACTTC. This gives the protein CATRGTGSAQETQYF.

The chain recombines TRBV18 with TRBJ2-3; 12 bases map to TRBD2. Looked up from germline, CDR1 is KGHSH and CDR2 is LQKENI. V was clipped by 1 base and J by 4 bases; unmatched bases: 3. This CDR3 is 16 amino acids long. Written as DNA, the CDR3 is TGTGCCAGCTCACCACGGCTAGCGGGGGGGTCAGATACGCAGTATTTT. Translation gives CASSPRLAGGSDTQYF.

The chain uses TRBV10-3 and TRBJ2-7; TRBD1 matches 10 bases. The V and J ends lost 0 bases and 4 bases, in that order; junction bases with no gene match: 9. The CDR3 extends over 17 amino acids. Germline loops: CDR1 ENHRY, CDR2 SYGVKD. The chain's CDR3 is CAISESIPGQGTYEQYF. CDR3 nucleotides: TGTGCCATCAGTGAGTCGATTCCGGGACAGGGGACTTACGAGCAGTACTTC.